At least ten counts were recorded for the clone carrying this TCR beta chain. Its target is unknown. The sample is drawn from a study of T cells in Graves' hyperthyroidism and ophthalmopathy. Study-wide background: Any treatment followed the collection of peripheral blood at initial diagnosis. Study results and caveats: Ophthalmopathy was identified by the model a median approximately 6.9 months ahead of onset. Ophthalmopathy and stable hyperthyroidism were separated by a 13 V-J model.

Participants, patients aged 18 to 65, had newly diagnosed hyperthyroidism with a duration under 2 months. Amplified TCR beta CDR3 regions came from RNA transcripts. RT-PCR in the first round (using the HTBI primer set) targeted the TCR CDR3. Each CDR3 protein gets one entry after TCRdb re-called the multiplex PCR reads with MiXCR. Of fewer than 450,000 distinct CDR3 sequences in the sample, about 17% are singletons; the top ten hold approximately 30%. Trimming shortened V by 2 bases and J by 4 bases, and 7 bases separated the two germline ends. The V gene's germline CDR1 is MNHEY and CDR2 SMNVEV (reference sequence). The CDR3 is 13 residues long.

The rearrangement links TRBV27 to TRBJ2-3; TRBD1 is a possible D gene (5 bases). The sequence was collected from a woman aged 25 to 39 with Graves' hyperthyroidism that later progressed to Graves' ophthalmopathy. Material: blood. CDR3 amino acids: CASSLPGSDTQYF. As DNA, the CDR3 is TGTGCCAGCAGTTTACCAGGGTCAGATACGCAGTATTTT.